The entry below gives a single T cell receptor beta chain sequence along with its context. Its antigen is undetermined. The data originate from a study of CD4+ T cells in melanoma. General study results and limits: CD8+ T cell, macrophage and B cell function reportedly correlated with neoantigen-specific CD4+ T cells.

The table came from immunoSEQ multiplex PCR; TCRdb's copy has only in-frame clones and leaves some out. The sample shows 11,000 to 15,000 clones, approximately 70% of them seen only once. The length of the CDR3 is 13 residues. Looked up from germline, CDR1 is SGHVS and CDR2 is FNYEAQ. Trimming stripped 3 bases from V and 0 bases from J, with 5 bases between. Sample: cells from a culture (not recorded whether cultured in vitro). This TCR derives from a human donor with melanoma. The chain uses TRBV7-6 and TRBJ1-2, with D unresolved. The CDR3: CASSFLANYGYTF. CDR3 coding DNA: TGTGCCAGCAGCTTTTTGGCTAACTATGGCTACACCTTC.